This TCR beta chain comes out of a study of CD8+CD57+ T cells in acquired aplastic anemia. Whole-study context: The mean DNA yield obtained from sorted CD4+ and CD8+ cells came to roughly 3 ug.

The template for TCR beta VDJ and CDR3 sequence profiling was genomic DNA. MiXCR was run by TCRdb on the reads, yielding one entry per CDR3 protein. The sample contains approximately 250,000 distinct CDR3 sequences, around 82% of which appear only once. Study outcomes and limitations: No significant patient-versus-control difference appeared in CD8+ Simpson's diversity. In common between the patients and the controls were twenty-nine CD8+ CDR3 sequences.

It was patients with CD8+CD57+ cell expansion by flow cytometry who were chosen for sequencing. The enrolled patients all had severe acquired aplastic anemia. Germline V gene data show CDR1 as SNHLY and CDR2 as FYNNEI. The CDR3 is 14 residues long. Comment on this clonotype: As yet, its antigen is unknown. The junction departs from germline at one end; a sequencing error may be responsible.

The sample comprised sorted CD4+, CD8+, or CD8+CD57+ T cells (not recorded which) from PBMCs. This sequence joins TRBV2 and TRBJ2-5; D unresolved. The receptor comes from a human donor with aplastic anemia. CDR3 amino acids: CASSGGGEHEPLFF. The CDR3 DNA reads TGTGCCAGCAGTGGTGGCGGCGAGCATGAGCCCCTGTTCTTC.